The text below deals with one TCR beta chain. Its target is unknown. The genes are named according to mouse. The read falls 1 residue short of the CDR3 end, and the missing part is taken from the germline J gene. This entry belongs to a study of tissue T cells after allogeneic stem cell transplantation. Study-wide results and caveats: Anatomically similar tissues had similar TCR repertoires within each patient. Motif-based clustering found tissue-specific repertoire signatures shared across patients, though few clones were shared.

The time point denotes: mouse harvest day 14 after allogeneic transplant. Tail vein injection delivered 10^7 T-cell-depleted bone marrow cells and 10^6 splenic CD5+ T cells. The germline V and J ends were trimmed by 0 bases and 6 bases, with 4 bases remaining between them. Germline lookup yields CDR1 KGHPV and CDR2 FQNQEV (reference sequence). The CDR3 is 12 amino acids. Sequencing was performed with immunoSEQ multiplex PCR; in TCRdb, only in-frame clones are kept and a portion is missing. The sample has thousands of clones, 35% to 50% seen once; the top ten hold approximately 25%. The sequencing sample was made of gut tissue. The V and J genes are TRBV26 and TRBJ2-5; D is unresolved. The sequence was collected from a female BALB/c mouse given C57BL/6 T cells with graft-versus-host disease after an allogeneic hematopoietic cell transplant. The chain's CDR3 is CASSLSRDTQYF. The part of the CDR3 DNA that was read is TGTGCCAGCAGTCTGTCGAGGGACACCCAGTAC.